The 26 T cell receptor beta chains reported below all come from one sample, sequenced in a study of cytomegalovirus exposure and HLA in healthy donors. The PCR ran on 60 Vbeta and 13 Jbeta primers. TCRdb keeps only in-frame clones here, not all; method: immunoSEQ multiplex PCR. The sample comprises approximately 180,000 clones, 75% to 85% of which are singletons, and 3.5% to 4.5% rests with the top ten. The sequencing sample was made of PBMCs. These receptors were taken from a woman aged 60 to 75 in good health and CMV-seropositive.

The sample holds a few counts of this clone. This rearrangement joins TRBV4-2 to TRBJ2-1; the D gene is possibly TRBD2 (7 bases). V was shortened by 5 bases and J by 0 bases, with 20 bases between the two germline ends. This CDR3 has 18 amino acids. Germline V gene sequence: CDR1 LGHNA, CDR2 YNFKEQ. The CDR3 bases are TGTGCCAGCAGCTCAAGGAGGGGGGGGCTCGGCTCCTACAATGAGCAGTTCTTC. The encoded protein is CASSSRRGGLGSYNEQFF.

This clone was seen a handful of times. This chain uses TRBV2 with TRBJ1-2; D remains ambiguous. CDR1 is SNHLY, CDR2 FYNNEI, per germline. V lost 2 bases and J 4 bases, leaving 11 bases between the germline ends. This CDR3 comprises 14 residues. CDR3 in amino acids: CASSERTWGYGYTF. The CDR3 DNA reads TGTGCCAGCAGTGAAAGGACTTGGGGCTATGGCTACACCTTC.

This clone was found a few times. The rearrangement joins TRBV10-3 to TRBJ2-3; 9 bases line up with TRBD2. The V segment lost 9 bases and the J segment 5 bases; nucleotides outside the gene matches: 6. CDR1 is ENHRY and CDR2 is SYGVKD in the germline V gene. The CDR3 totals 13 residues. This CDR3 is CAMGASGVDTQYF. In DNA form, the CDR3 reads TGTGCCATGGGGGCTAGCGGGGTAGATACGCAGTATTTT.

This clone showed up just once. The chain employs TRBV30 and TRBJ2-2, with 8 bases matching TRBD1. The CDR3 has 16 residues. V gave up 6 bases and J gave up 6 bases; unmatched junction bases: 15. Germline lookup yields CDR1 GTSNPN and CDR2 SVGIG (reference sequence). The CDR3 spells CACKSRGAGGSGELFF. CDR3 DNA: TGTGCCTGTAAATCGCGGGGTGCAGGGGGCTCCGGGGAGCTGTTTTTT.

This rearrangement joins TRBV5-8 to TRBJ1-2; D is perhaps TRBD1 (6 bases). The CDR3 is made up of 14 amino acids. Trimming removed 0 bases at V and 7 bases at J, with 13 bases between. Germline lookup yields CDR1 SGHTS and CDR2 YDEGEE. As DNA, the CDR3 is TGTGCCAGCAGCTTGGTCTCAGGGGACGGTGGCTACACCTTC. Encoded protein: CASSLVSGDGGYTF.

This chain links TRBV19 with TRBJ2-1; TRBD1 matches 9 bases. CDR1 and CDR2 from the germline V gene are LNHDA and SQIVND (reference sequence). CDR3 length equals 13 residues. Trimming at V came to 6 bases and at J to 7 bases, leaving 4 bases not matched to a gene. CDR3 sequence reads: CASSWTGENEQFF. Here the CDR3 DNA reads TGTGCCAGTAGCTGGACAGGGGAGAATGAGCAGTTCTTC.

This clone was detected only a few times. The chain employs TRBV6-1 and TRBJ1-5; possibly TRBD1 for D (6 bases). The germline V gene encodes CDR1 MNHNS and CDR2 SASEGT. The length of the CDR3 is 15 residues. Trimming shortened V by 1 base and J by 10 bases, and 17 bases separated the two germline ends. The CDR3 nucleotides are TGTGCCAGCAGTGAAGAGGCGGCAGGGGTATCCCCCCAGCATTTT. Translation gives CASSEEAAGVSPQHF.

In its sample, this clone was seen a few times. This chain joins TRBV5-5 and TRBJ1-1, with D maybe TRBD1 (5 bases). The CDR3 consists of 12 residues. CDR1 SGHKS and CDR2 YYEKEE come from the germline V gene (reference sequence). The V end was cut by 2 bases, the J end by 7 bases, with 9 bases between. CDR3 nucleotides: TGTGCCAGCAGCTTCTACGGGGGTGAAGCTTTCTTT. Its translation: CASSFYGGEAFF. Using reference TRBV5-5 and TRBJ1-1 for the parts outside the CDR3, the full variable domain is DAGVTQSPTHLIKTRGQQVTLRCSPISGHKSVSWYQQVLGQGPQFIFQYYEKEERGRGNFPDRFSARQFPNYSSELNVNALLLGDSALYLCASSFYGGEAFFGQGTRLTVV.

There are a few counts of this clone. The J gene is TRBJ2-7, the V gene TRBV4-2; 10 nucleotides match TRBD2. The CDR3 runs to 19 residues. Unmatched junction bases numbered 16, after V lost 0 bases and J lost 5 bases. CDR1 LGHNA and CDR2 YNFKEQ come from the germline V gene. CDR3 in DNA: TGTGCCAGCAGCCAAGATCCATCCTGGGGGGCTAGCGGGAGTAACGAGCAGTACTTC. It is translated as CASSQDPSWGASGSNEQYF.

The chain recombines TRBV23-1 with TRBJ2-2, with D unresolved. TRBV23-1 is noted as an ORF with a role that remains uncertain. This CDR3 has 15 residues. The V and J ends lost 1 base and 6 bases respectively, with 12 bases between them. CDR3 sequence: CASSQYARRPGELFF. CDR3 nucleotide sequence: TGCGCCAGCAGTCAATACGCCAGGCGACCCGGGGAGCTGTTTTTT.

This chain joins TRBV13 and TRBJ2-1; 7 nucleotides match TRBD2. The V segment lost 0 bases and the J segment 0 bases; nucleotides outside the gene matches: 2. The CDR3 contains 16 residues. CDR1 PRHDT and CDR2 FYEKMQ come from the germline V gene (reference sequence). The CDR3 bases are TGTGCCAGCAGCTTAGGGGGCGGGAGCTCCTACAATGAGCAGTTCTTC. Protein product: CASSLGGGSSYNEQFF.

For the CDR3, the DNA is TGTGCCAGCAGAGGAAACAGTCAGCCCCAGCATTTT. Residues: CASRGNSQPQHF. The V and J genes are TRBV6-1 and TRBJ1-5; D is undetermined. V shed 6 bases and J shed 6 bases, with 9 bases lying between them. This CDR3 contains 12 residues. The germline V gene encodes CDR1 MNHNS and CDR2 SASEGT.

This clone occurred a few times. The chain carries TRBV6-1 and TRBJ1-5; no firm D call. CDR3 size: 13 residues. V was pared by 3 bases and J by 7 bases, with 10 bases between. Germline CDR1 reads MNHNS; CDR2 reads SASEGT. DNA for the CDR3: TGTGCCAGCAGTGAGACTATCGACCAGCCCCAGCATTTT. This translates into CASSETIDQPQHF.

The V and J genes are TRBV4-2 and TRBJ2-7, with D tentatively TRBD2 (5 bases). This CDR3 comprises 13 residues. Germline V lookup: CDR1 LGHNA, CDR2 YNFKEQ. The V gene lost 5 bases and the J gene lost 3 bases, with 11 bases spanning the gap. CDR3 amino acids: CASSRDRGYEQYF. CDR3 DNA sequence: TGTGCCAGCAGCAGAGACCGGGGCTACGAGCAGTACTTC.

Only a few counts were recorded for this clone. Written as DNA, the CDR3 is TGTGCCAGCAGCTTAGCCCGTCTCGAGCAGTACTTC. Translated: CASSLARLEQYF. The rearrangement joins TRBV7-2 to TRBJ2-7; D gene uncertain. V dropped 0 bases and J dropped 6 bases, with 6 bases sitting between them. This CDR3 is built from 12 residues. Germline V CDR1 and CDR2: SGHTA, FQGNSA.

The gene calls are TRBV4-3 and TRBJ2-5, with 7 bases aligning to TRBD2. The CDR3 is 19 residues long. Germline V gene data show CDR1 as LGHNA and CDR2 as YSLEER. J was trimmed by 0 bases and V by 0 bases; bases with no gene match: 13. CDR3 DNA sequence: TGCGCCAGCAGCCAAGATCGACTGCGGGGGTTCGGAGACCAAGAGACCCAGTACTTC. Translating gives CASSQDRLRGFGDQETQYF.

The chain carries TRBV5-6 and TRBJ2-1, with a tentative D call TRBD1 (6 bases). Germline lookup yields CDR1 SGHDT and CDR2 YYEEEE. This CDR3 spans 15 amino acids. The ends were cut back, 4 bases at V and 4 bases at J, with 15 bases in the middle. The CDR3 protein is CASSLTQGAYNEQFF. The CDR3 DNA sequence: TGTGCCAGCAGCCTTACACAGGGAGCGTACAATGAGCAGTTCTTC.

The chain recombines TRBV11-1 with TRBJ2-1, with D perhaps TRBD2 (6 bases). Deletions cut 0 bases from V and 4 bases from J, with 13 bases between. Germline CDR1 SGHAT, CDR2 FQDESV (reference sequence). This CDR3 has 16 amino acids. DNA of the CDR3: TGTGCCAGCAGCTTAGCGCAGGCGGCGGGGTACAATGAGCAGTTCTTC. It encodes CASSLAQAAGYNEQFF.

This clone came up a few times. The gene calls are TRBV5-1 and TRBJ1-6, with 7 positions matching TRBD1. J was trimmed by 2 bases and V by 4 bases; bases with no gene match: 6. The CDR3 loop spans 16 amino acids. In germline, CDR1 is SGHRS, CDR2 YFSETQ. The DNA of the CDR3 is TGCGCCAGCAGCCTCACAGGGGACACCTATAATTCACCCCTCCACTTT. Protein sequence: CASSLTGDTYNSPLHF.

This clone has just a few counts. This chain connects TRBV28 to TRBJ2-3, with no clear D. CDR1 is MDHEN and CDR2 is SYDVKM in the germline V gene. This CDR3 region has 13 residues. Between the trimmed V and J ends, which lost 6 bases and 4 bases, there was a span of 11 bases. The CDR3 region has the DNA TGTGCCAGCAGATCCAATCGAGCAGATACGCAGTATTTT. It specifies CASRSNRADTQYF. The full variable domain, with the rest looked up from reference TRBV28 and TRBJ2-3, is DVKVTQSSRYLVKRTGEKVFLECVQDMDHENMFWYRQDPGLGLRLIYFSYDVKMKEKGDIPEGYSVSREKKERFSLILESASTNQTSMYLCASRSNRADTQYFGPGTRLTVL.

The V call is TRBV28, the J call TRBJ2-7; TRBD1 matches at 7 bases. The CDR3 is 13 amino acids. The V gene end was trimmed by 5 bases and the J gene end by 7 bases; junction bases not matched to a gene: 8. The germline V gene encodes CDR1 MDHEN and CDR2 SYDVKM. CDR3 region: CASSPSPGGEQYF. The CDR3, as DNA: TGTGCCAGCAGTCCCTCTCCAGGGGGAGAGCAGTACTTC. The variable domain in full, completed from reference TRBV28 and TRBJ2-7, reads DVKVTQSSRYLVKRTGEKVFLECVQDMDHENMFWYRQDPGLGLRLIYFSYDVKMKEKGDIPEGYSVSREKKERFSLILESASTNQTSMYLCASSPSPGGEQYFGPGTRLTVT.

J is TRBJ1-1 and V is TRBV11-1; D ambiguous. The V gene lost 5 bases and the J gene lost 0 bases, with 10 bases spanning the gap. Germline CDR1 is SGHAT and CDR2 is FQDESV (reference sequence). The CDR3 has 14 residues. The CDR3 coding sequence is TGTGCCAGCAGCCCGCCGGGGTTGAACACTGAAGCTTTCTTT. This codes for CASSPPGLNTEAFF.

CDR3 sequence: CASLRCREDHEQYF. In DNA form, the CDR3 reads TGTGCCAGCCTCCGGTGTCGGGAGGACCACGAGCAGTACTTC. The V gene is TRBV7-3, the J gene TRBJ2-5; the match to TRBD2 covers 7 bases. The last part of the DNA fits TRBJ2-7 better; the J call may be wrong. Germline CDR1 and CDR2: SGHTA and FQGTGA. The CDR3 is made up of 14 amino acids.

This clone turned up a few times. The V call is TRBV6-6, the J call TRBJ1-1; maybe TRBD1 (6 bases). Germline lookup yields CDR1 MNHNY and CDR2 SVGAGI (reference sequence). V was shortened by 8 bases and J by 5 bases, with 9 bases between the two germline ends. There are 11 residues in the CDR3. CDR3 sequence (DNA): TGTGCCAGCCAAAGGGGGACTGAAGCTTTCTTT. This codes for CASQRGTEAFF.

The chain joins TRBV4-1 to TRBJ2-5, with no clear D. There are 15 residues in the CDR3. The germline CDR1 and CDR2 sequences are MGHRA and YSYEKL. V lost 1 base and J 2 bases, leaving 11 bases between the germline ends. CDR3 nucleotide sequence: TGCGCCAGCAGCCAAGGCCCGGCAGGTCAAGAGACCCAGTACTTC. This encodes CASSQGPAGQETQYF.

This CDR3 is CASRNIGGRAGGMNQPQHF. The CDR3 DNA is TGTGCCAGCAGAAACATAGGTGGCAGGGCCGGCGGCATGAATCAGCCCCAGCATTTT. The genes are TRBV27 and TRBJ1-5, with D possibly being TRBD1 (5 bases). V was clipped by 6 bases and J by 4 bases, with 28 bases between them. The CDR3 length is 19 residues. Per germline, CDR1 MNHEY and CDR2 SMNVEV (reference sequence).